The clone carrying this T cell receptor beta chain was counted between two and nine times. Antigen specificity is unknown. These data come from a study of cytomegalovirus exposure and HLA in healthy donors. For the study at large: Findings of an earlier analysis included about 120 million unique TCR beta sequences from 170 million or so T cells.

Primers for the PCR totalled 60 Vbeta and 13 Jbeta. Study processing details: Roughly 10 million shared chains were among approximately 80 million unique TCR beta chains counted in a later analysis. The table came from immunoSEQ multiplex PCR; TCRdb's copy has only in-frame clones and leaves some out. That table gives V, J and clone size, and the DNA gave D and trimming. The sample has around 160,000 clones; nearly 80% are singletons. Study results and limitations: When analyzed later, the rates of TCR association showed variation by HLA locus, with DRB1 the most and HLA-C the fewest. Being indistinguishable, some V segments were excluded, TRBV6-2 and TRBV6-3 among them.

The CDR3 has 16 residues. Germline values: CDR1 LNHDA, CDR2 SQIVND (reference sequence). The V gene end was trimmed by 3 bases and the J gene end by 5 bases; junction bases not matched to a gene: 6. This chain links TRBV19 with TRBJ1-4; 10 nucleotides match TRBD1. Sequencing used PBMCs. The sequence derives from a man aged 50-59 years in good health and CMV-seropositive. DNA for the CDR3: TGTGCCAGTAGTATCCCCTGGACAGGGGGGAATGAAAAACTGTTTTTT. Its protein is CASSIPWTGGNEKLFF.